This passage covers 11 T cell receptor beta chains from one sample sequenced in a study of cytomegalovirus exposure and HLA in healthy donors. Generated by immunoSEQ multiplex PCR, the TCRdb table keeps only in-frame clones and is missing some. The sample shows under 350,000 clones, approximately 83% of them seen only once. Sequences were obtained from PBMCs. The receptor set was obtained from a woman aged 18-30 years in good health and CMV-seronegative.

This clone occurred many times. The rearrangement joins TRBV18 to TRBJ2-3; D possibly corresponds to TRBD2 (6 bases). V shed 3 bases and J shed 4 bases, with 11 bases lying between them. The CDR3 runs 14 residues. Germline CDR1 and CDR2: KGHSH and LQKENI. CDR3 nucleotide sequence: TGTGCCAGCTCACCTACGACTAGATCAGATACGCAGTATTTT. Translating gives CASSPTTRSDTQYF.

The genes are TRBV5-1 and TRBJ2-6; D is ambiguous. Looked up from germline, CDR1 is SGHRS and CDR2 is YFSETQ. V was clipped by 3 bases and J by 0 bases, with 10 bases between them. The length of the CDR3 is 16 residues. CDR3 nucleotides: TGCGCCAGCAGCTCAGGCGCTACCTCTGGGGCCAACGTCCTGACTTTC. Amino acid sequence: CASSSGATSGANVLTF.

As DNA, the CDR3 is TGTGCCAGCCCAGGGACAGTCCTTTCACCCCTCCACTTT. Amino acid sequence: CASPGTVLSPLHF. The J gene is TRBJ1-6, the V gene TRBV6-1, with 7 bases aligning to TRBD1. Germline V gene sequence: CDR1 MNHNS, CDR2 SASEGT. V was clipped by 8 bases and J by 9 bases; unmatched bases: 7. The CDR3 length is 13 residues.

CDR3 nucleotide sequence: TGTGCCAGCAGCCCCGAAGACAGGGATGAAGCTTTCTTT. Its protein product is CASSPEDRDEAFF. The V and J genes are TRBV7-9 and TRBJ1-1; 7 nucleotides match TRBD1. V lost 5 bases, J lost 7 bases, and 7 bases stayed unmatched. In germline, CDR1 is SEHNR, CDR2 FQNEAQ (reference sequence). This CDR3 comprises 13 residues.

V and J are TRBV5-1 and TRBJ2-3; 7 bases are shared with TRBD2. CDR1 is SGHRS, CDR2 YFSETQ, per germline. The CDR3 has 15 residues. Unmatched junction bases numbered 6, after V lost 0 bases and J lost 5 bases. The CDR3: CASSLDAGGLDTQYF. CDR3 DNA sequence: TGCGCCAGCAGCTTGGATGCCGGGGGGTTAGATACGCAGTATTTT.

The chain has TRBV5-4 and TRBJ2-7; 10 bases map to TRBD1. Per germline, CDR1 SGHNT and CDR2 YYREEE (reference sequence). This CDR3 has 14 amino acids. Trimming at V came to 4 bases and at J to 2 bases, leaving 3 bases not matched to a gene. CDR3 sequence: CASSHGQGAYEQYF. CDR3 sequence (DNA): TGTGCCAGCAGCCATGGACAGGGGGCCTACGAGCAGTACTTC.

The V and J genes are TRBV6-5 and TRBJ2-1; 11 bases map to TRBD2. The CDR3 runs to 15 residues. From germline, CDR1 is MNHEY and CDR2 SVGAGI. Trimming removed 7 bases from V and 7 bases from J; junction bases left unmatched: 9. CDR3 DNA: TGTGCCAGCACTCTCGGGGCTAGCGGGGGGAATGAGCAGTTCTTC. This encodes CASTLGASGGNEQFF.

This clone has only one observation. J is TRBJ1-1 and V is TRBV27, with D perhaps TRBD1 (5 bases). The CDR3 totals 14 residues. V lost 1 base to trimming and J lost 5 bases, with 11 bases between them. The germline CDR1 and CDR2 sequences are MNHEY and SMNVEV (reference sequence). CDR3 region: CASSLFGGRTEAFF. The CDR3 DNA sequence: TGTGCCAGCAGTTTATTTGGGGGGAGGACTGAAGCTTTCTTT.

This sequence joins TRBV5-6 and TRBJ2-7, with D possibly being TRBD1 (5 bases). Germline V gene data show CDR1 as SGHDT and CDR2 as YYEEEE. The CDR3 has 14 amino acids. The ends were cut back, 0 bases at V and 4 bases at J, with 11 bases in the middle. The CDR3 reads CASSLAQGWYEQYF. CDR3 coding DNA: TGTGCCAGCAGCTTGGCGCAGGGCTGGTACGAGCAGTACTTC.

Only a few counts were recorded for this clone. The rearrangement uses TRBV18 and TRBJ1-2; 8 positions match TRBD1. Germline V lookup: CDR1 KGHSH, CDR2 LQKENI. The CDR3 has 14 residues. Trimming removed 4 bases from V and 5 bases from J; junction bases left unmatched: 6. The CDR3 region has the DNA TGTGCCAGCTCACTGGGACAGGCCAGTTATGGCTACACCTTC. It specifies CASSLGQASYGYTF. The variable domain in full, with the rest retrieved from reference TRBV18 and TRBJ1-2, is NAGVMQNPRHLVRRRGQEARLRCSPMKGHSHVYWYRQLPEEGLKFMVYLQKENIIDESGMPKERFSAEFPKEGPSILRIQQVVRGDSAAYFCASSLGQASYGYTFGSGTRLTVV.

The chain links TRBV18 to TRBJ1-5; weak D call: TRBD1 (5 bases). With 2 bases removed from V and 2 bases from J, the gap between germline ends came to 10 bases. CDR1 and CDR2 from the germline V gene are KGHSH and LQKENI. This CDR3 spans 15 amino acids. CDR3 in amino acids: CASSPNSGGNQPQHF. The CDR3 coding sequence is TGTGCCAGCTCACCAAATTCGGGGGGCAATCAGCCCCAGCATTTT. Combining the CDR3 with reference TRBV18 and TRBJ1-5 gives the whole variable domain NAGVMQNPRHLVRRRGQEARLRCSPMKGHSHVYWYRQLPEEGLKFMVYLQKENIIDESGMPKERFSAEFPKEGPSILRIQQVVRGDSAAYFCASSPNSGGNQPQHFGDGTRLSIL.